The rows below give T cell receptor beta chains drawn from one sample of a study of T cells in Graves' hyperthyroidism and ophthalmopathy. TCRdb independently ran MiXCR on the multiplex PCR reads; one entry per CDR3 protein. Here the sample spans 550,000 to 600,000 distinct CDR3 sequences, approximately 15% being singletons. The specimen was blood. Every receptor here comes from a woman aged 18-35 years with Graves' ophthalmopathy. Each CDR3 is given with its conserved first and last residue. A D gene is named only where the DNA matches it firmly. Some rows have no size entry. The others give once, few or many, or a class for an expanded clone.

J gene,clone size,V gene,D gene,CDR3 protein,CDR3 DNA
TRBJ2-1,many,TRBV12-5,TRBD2,CASAAGFGLATGNEQFF,TGTGCTAGTGCCGCTGGGTTTGGACTAGCGACGGGAAATGAGCAGTTCTTC
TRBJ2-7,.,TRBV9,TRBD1,CASSSGGTGAYEQYF,TGTGCCAGCAGCTCAGGGGGGACAGGGGCCTACGAGCAGTACTTC
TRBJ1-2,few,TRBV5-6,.,CASSSTGRTVNYGYTF,TGTGCCAGCAGCTCCACCGGCCGCACAGTTAACTATGGCTACACCTTC
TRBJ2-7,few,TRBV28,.,CASTLTGSYEQYF,TGTGCCAGCACCCTTACAGGGAGCTACGAGCAGTACTTC
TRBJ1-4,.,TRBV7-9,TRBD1,CASSSRGRVEKLFF,TGTGCCAGCAGCTCCAGGGGGCGGGTTGAAAAACTGTTTTTT
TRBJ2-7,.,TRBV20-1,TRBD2,CSARGRGSPPEQYF,TGCAGTGCTAGAGGGCGCGGGAGTCCCCCCGAGCAGTACTTC
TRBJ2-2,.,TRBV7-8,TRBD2,CASSPRAGDTGELFF,TGTGCCAGCAGCCCCCGCGCGGGAGACACCGGGGAGCTGTTTTTT
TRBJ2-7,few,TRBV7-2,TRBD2,CASSPTGTRNEQYF,TGTGCCAGCAGCCCAACCGGGACTAGGAACGAGCAGTACTTC
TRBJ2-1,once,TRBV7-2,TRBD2,CASSALRLAGYYNEQFF,TGTGCCAGCAGCGCCTTGAGACTAGCGGGTTACTACAATGAGCAGTTCTTC
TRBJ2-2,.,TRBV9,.,CASSVGRGAGELFF,TGTGCCAGCAGCGTAGGAAGGGGCGCCGGGGAGCTGTTTTTT
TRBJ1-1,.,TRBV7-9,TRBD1,CASSLEGGTGLFFSEAFF,TGTGCCAGCAGCTTAGAGGGGGGGACAGGGTTATTTTTTTCTGAAGCTTTCTTT
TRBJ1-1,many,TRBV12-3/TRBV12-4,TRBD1,CASSKGAEGTEAFF,TGTGCCAGCAGTAAGGGGGCGGAGGGCACTGAAGCTTTCTTT
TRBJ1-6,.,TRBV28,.,CASSISGSSYNSPLHF,TGTGCCAGCAGTATATCAGGGAGCTCCTATAATTCACCCCTCCACTTT
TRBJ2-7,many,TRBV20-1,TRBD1,CSALGQGYEQYF,TGCAGTGCTCTAGGACAGGGGTACGAGCAGTACTTC
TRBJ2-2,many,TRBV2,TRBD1,CASSLWQGANGELFF,TGTGCCAGCAGTCTCTGGCAGGGGGCTAACGGGGAGCTGTTTTTT
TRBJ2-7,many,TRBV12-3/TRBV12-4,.,CASSFLSGEQYF,TGTGCCAGCAGTTTCCTCTCGGGCGAGCAGTACTTC